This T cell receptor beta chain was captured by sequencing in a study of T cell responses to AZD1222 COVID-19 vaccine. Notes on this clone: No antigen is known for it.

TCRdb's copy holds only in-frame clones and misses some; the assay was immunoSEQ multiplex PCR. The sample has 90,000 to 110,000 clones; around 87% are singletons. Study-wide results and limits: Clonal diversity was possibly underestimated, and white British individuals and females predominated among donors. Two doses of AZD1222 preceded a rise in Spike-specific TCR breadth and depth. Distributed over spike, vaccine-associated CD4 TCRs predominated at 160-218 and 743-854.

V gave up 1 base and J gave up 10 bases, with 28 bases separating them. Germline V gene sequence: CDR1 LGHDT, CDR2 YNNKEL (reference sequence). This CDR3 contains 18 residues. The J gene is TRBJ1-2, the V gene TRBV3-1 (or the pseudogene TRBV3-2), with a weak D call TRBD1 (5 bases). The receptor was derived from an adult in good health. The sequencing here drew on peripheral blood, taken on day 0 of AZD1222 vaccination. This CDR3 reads CASSQASHMVGGRLFYTF. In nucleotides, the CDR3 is TGTGCCAGCAGCCAAGCATCACATATGGTCGGGGGGAGGCTTTTCTACACCTTC.